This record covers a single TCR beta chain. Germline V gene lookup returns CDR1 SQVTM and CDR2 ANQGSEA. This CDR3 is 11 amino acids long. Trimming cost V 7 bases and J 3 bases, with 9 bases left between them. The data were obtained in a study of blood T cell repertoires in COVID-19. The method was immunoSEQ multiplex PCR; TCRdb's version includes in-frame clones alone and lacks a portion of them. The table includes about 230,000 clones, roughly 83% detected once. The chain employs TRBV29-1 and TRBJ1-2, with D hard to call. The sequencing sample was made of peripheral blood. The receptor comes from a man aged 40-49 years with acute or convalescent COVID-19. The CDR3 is CSARRDYGYTF. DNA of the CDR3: TGCAGCGCAAGGAGGGACTATGGCTACACCTTC.